This T cell receptor (beta chain) came from a study of T cell changes during pregnancy in multiple sclerosis. The CDR3 has 13 residues. Trimming removed 3 bases at V and 4 bases at J, with 6 bases between. The V gene's germline CDR1 is KGHSH and CDR2 LQKENI. The assay was immunoSEQ multiplex PCR, and TCRdb's table has in-frame clones only and misses some. The table records about 61,000 clones, approximately 88% of them present only once. The sequences come from peripheral blood, collected in the first trimester of pregnancy. The sequence derives from a female donor with multiple sclerosis, enrolled in a pregnancy study. The chain uses TRBV18 and TRBJ2-2; D is unclear. In DNA, the CDR3 is TGTGCCAGCTCACCCCAGGCCACCGGGGAGCTGTTTTTT. Its translation: CASSPQATGELFF.